The 32 T cell receptor beta chains listed next were all sequenced from one sample in a study of breast tumors, draining lymph nodes, adjacent tissues. Axillary draining lymph nodes of breast cancer patients supplied the node samples. MiXCR, applied by TCRdb to the multiplex PCR reads, yields one record per CDR3 protein. The data hold roughly 80,000 distinct CDR3 sequences, with about 20% observed a single time. Sequenced material: axillary lymph node tissue. These receptors were collected from a female donor with breast cancer. Some clones in this sample may be carry-over from other donors' samples.

This clonotype was seen at least ten times. The rearrangement joins TRBV12-3 or TRBV12-4 to TRBJ1-2; TRBD1 matches 7 bases. This CDR3 region has 13 residues. V lost 4 bases to trimming and J lost 6 bases; unmatched junction nucleotides: 5. CDR3 coding DNA: TGTGCCAGCAGTTACAGGGACAGAAATGGCTACACCTTC. Protein: CASSYRDRNGYTF.

This clonotype was seen many times. The rearrangement joins TRBV29-1 to TRBJ2-7; TRBD1 or TRBD2 may be the D gene (5 bases each). This CDR3 is 13 amino acids long. Trimming removed 5 bases at V and 4 bases at J, with 15 bases between. Germline V lookup: CDR1 SQVTM, CDR2 ANQGSEA. CDR3 sequence: CSVSGPNKYEQYF. CDR3 DNA: TGCAGCGTTTCGGGACCGAACAAATACGAGCAGTACTTC.

This clonotype was found many times. This chain joins TRBV20-1 and TRBJ2-1; 7 nucleotides align to TRBD2. Unmatched junction bases numbered 3, after V lost 1 base and J lost 0 bases. CDR1 and CDR2 from the germline V gene are DFQATT and SNEGSKA (reference sequence). CDR3 length equals 15 residues. CDR3 sequence reads: CSARVAGLSYNEQFF. CDR3 nucleotides: TGCAGTGCTAGAGTAGCGGGCCTCTCCTACAATGAGCAGTTCTTC.

This clonotype was observed at least ten times. V is TRBV7-2 and J is TRBJ2-3; D gene unclear. Germline-derived CDR1 and CDR2 are SGHTA and FQGNSA. The germline V and J ends were trimmed by 5 bases and 0 bases, with 12 bases remaining between them. CDR3 length equals 15 residues. CDR3: CASSVTRISTDTQYF. The CDR3 region has the DNA TGTGCCAGCAGCGTAACCAGGATAAGCACAGATACGCAGTATTTT.

This clonotype was recorded many times. This chain uses TRBV7-9 with TRBJ2-2, with TRBD2 matching over 7 bases. The trim removed 8 bases at V and 4 bases at J, leaving 4 bases unmatched. The CDR3 totals 13 residues. CDR1 and CDR2 from the germline V gene are SEHNR and FQNEAQ (reference sequence). The CDR3 loop is CASLAERTGELFF. The CDR3, as DNA: TGTGCCAGCCTAGCGGAACGCACCGGGGAGCTGTTTTTT. Drawing the rest from reference TRBV7-9 and TRBJ2-2, the complete variable domain is DTGVSQNPRHKITKRGQNVTFRCDPISEHNRLYWYRQTLGQGPEFLTYFQNEAQLEKSRLLSDRFSAERPKGSFSTLEIQRTEQGDSAMYLCASLAERTGELFFGEGSRLTVL.

This clonotype has ten or more counts. This chain joins TRBV20-1 and TRBJ2-7; 10 positions match TRBD2. Germline-derived CDR1 and CDR2 are DFQATT and SNEGSKA (reference sequence). The CDR3 totals 16 residues. V was clipped by 3 bases and J by 2 bases; unmatched bases: 10. The CDR3 region is CSASLAGALETYEQYF. The CDR3 nucleotides are TGCAGTGCTAGCCTAGCGGGAGCCTTAGAGACCTACGAGCAGTACTTC.

This clonotype has ten or more counts. The chain couples TRBV29-1 to TRBJ1-2; perhaps TRBD1 as D (5 bases). This CDR3 contains 14 residues. Germline CDR1 SQVTM, CDR2 ANQGSEA. V was trimmed by 4 bases and J by 4 bases, leaving 16 bases between them. The CDR3 spells CSVGGGGVGYGYTF. The DNA for the CDR3 is TGCAGCGTTGGGGGAGGAGGGGTCGGCTATGGCTACACCTTC.

This clonotype has at least ten counts. The rearrangement uses TRBV20-1 and TRBJ2-3; 7 nucleotides match TRBD2. This CDR3 region has 15 residues. Unmatched junction bases numbered 13, after V lost 6 bases and J lost 4 bases. Per germline, CDR1 DFQATT and CDR2 SNEGSKA (reference sequence). Here the CDR3 reads CSAPTSLSGADTQYF. The CDR3, as DNA: TGCAGTGCCCCGACTAGCCTCAGCGGAGCAGATACGCAGTATTTT.

This clonotype appeared a few times. The J gene is TRBJ2-2, the V gene TRBV5-6; a weak D match, TRBD1 (5 bases). The germline V gene has CDR1 SGHDT and CDR2 YYEEEE. The V end was cut by 2 bases, the J end by 5 bases, with 16 bases between. The CDR3 length is 16 residues. This CDR3 is CASSFRQGIKTGELFF. The CDR3 bases are TGTGCCAGCAGCTTTCGGCAGGGAATTAAGACCGGGGAGCTGTTTTTT.

On this clonotype: A much larger clonotype is one base distant, so this may be a read error. The CDR3 reads CASGVNMGGYTF. CDR3 bases: TGTGCCAGCGGCGTGAACATGGGGGGCTACACCTTC. The chain has TRBV9 and TRBJ1-2; the D is unclear. Germline V CDR1 and CDR2: SGDLS, YYNGEE. This CDR3 has 12 residues. Full variable domain (remainder filled in from reference TRBV9 and TRBJ1-2): DSGVTQTPKHLITATGQRVTLRCSPRSGDLSVYWYQQSLDQGLQFLIQYYNGEERAKGNILERFSAQQFPDLHSELNLSSLELGDSALYFCASGVNMGGYTFGSGTRLTVV.

This chain connects TRBV3-1 to TRBJ1-4; D is possibly TRBD1 (6 bases). V shed 5 bases and J shed 4 bases, with 20 bases lying between them. Germline V gene data show CDR1 as LGHDT and CDR2 as YNNKEL (reference sequence). This CDR3 region has 17 residues. This CDR3 reads CASSSLLPGHRNEKLFF. As DNA, the CDR3 is TGTGCCAGCAGCTCACTTCTGCCGGGACACCGTAATGAAAAACTGTTTTTT.

At least ten counts were recorded for this clonotype. The chain links TRBV4-3 to TRBJ2-5, with no clear D. V was cut by 0 bases and J by 4 bases, with 12 bases left in between. The CDR3 runs to 15 residues. Germline V gene lookup returns CDR1 LGHNA and CDR2 YSLEER. The CDR3: CASSQDKGKGETQYF. The CDR3 nucleotides read TGCGCCAGCAGCCAAGATAAAGGCAAAGGAGAGACCCAGTACTTC.

This clonotype was seen at least ten times. The chain employs TRBV15 and TRBJ1-2; D gene ambiguous. Germline V gene lookup returns CDR1 LNHNV and CDR2 YYDKDF (reference sequence). V gave up 0 bases and J gave up 0 bases, with 8 bases separating them. This CDR3 spans 15 amino acids. The CDR3 sequence: CATSRDSYTNYGYTF. In DNA, the CDR3 is TGTGCCACCAGCAGAGATTCATATACTAACTATGGCTACACCTTC.

This clonotype was counted between two and nine times. A much larger clone lies one base from this, so it may be a read error. This chain links TRBV9 with TRBJ2-7; no clear D. V was pared by 3 bases and J by 0 bases, with 10 bases between. This CDR3 has 14 amino acids. The V gene's germline CDR1 is SGDLS and CDR2 YYNGEE. CDR3 nucleotides: TGTGCCAGCAGCGCAGGTTCCCTCTCCTACGAGCAGTACTTC. Amino acid sequence: CASSAGSLSYEQYF.

As for this clonotype: Given a much more abundant clone one base away, this may be a read error. The rearrangement links TRBV5-5 to TRBJ2-2, with 8 bases lining up with TRBD1. With V trimmed by 4 bases and J by 5 bases, 13 bases remained unmatched. The CDR3 contains 17 residues. The germline V gene has CDR1 SGHKS and CDR2 YYEKEE (reference sequence). CDR3 nucleotide sequence: TGTGCCAGCAGCCGACTTGACACAGGGGGAAGTACCGGGGAGCTGTTTTTT. This sequence encodes CASSRLDTGGSTGELFF.

Of note for this clonotype: A much larger clone sits a single nucleotide away, making a read error possible. This rearrangement joins TRBV5-1 to TRBJ1-2; D is ambiguous. This CDR3 has 15 amino acids. Germline V gene data show CDR1 as SGHRS and CDR2 as YFSETQ. V gave up 4 bases and J gave up 7 bases, with 20 bases separating them. CDR3 DNA sequence: TGCGCCAGCAGCCCTGGCCCCACGAACGGGAGTGGCTACACCTTC. Its protein product is CASSPGPTNGSGYTF.

This clonotype has a count of ten or more. The chain couples TRBV4-3 to TRBJ2-2; D unclear. From germline, CDR1 is LGHNA and CDR2 YSLEER. The length of the CDR3 is 14 residues. V lost 0 bases and J lost 5, with 7 bases in between. For the CDR3, the DNA is TGCGCCAGCAGCCAAGATAGCAAGACCGGGGAGCTGTTTTTT. It specifies CASSQDSKTGELFF.

At least ten counts were recorded for this clonotype. The V call is TRBV11-1, the J call TRBJ2-1; 14 bases map to TRBD2. This CDR3 is built from 16 residues. V was pared by 4 bases and J by 9 bases, with 8 bases of the junction left unmatched. Looked up from germline, CDR1 is SGHAT and CDR2 is FQDESV (reference sequence). CDR3 in amino acids: CASSYRLAGGRGEQFF. In DNA form, the CDR3 reads TGTGCCAGCAGCTACCGACTAGCGGGAGGGAGGGGTGAGCAGTTCTTC.

This clonotype was detected ten times or more. The chain joins TRBV20-1 to TRBJ2-3, with D possibly TRBD2 on 7 matching bases. V gave up 7 bases and J gave up 6 bases, with 11 bases separating them. CDR1 and CDR2 from the germline V gene are DFQATT and SNEGSKA (reference sequence). The CDR3 totals 11 residues. The CDR3 bases are TGCAGTGGGTGGGGGGGCGATACGCAGTATTTT. Translation: CSGWGGDTQYF.

At least ten counts were recorded for this clonotype. V usage is TRBV10-3 and J usage is TRBJ2-5; 7 bases fit TRBD1. The CDR3 length is 17 residues. Germline trimming cut 3 bases from V and 5 bases from J; bases unmatched to any gene: 15. Germline V gives CDR1 ENHRY, CDR2 SYGVKD. CDR3 coding DNA: TGTGCCATCAGTGAAGGTAGACCCGGACAGGCTGGTGAGACCCAGTACTTC. Translation gives CAISEGRPGQAGETQYF.

J is TRBJ1-5 and V is TRBV28, with a possible D match to TRBD1 (5 bases). Germline assignment: CDR1 MDHEN and CDR2 SYDVKM. This CDR3 spans 16 amino acids. The V gene lost 6 bases and the J gene lost 2 bases, with 17 bases spanning the gap. This CDR3 is CASRKNPGRGNQPQHF. The CDR3 nucleotides are TGTGCCAGCAGGAAAAACCCGGGACGGGGCAATCAGCCCCAGCATTTT.

This clonotype came up many times. V and J are TRBV7-9 and TRBJ1-3, with D perhaps matching TRBD1 (6 bases). Trimming pared 4 bases from V and 0 bases from J, leaving 13 bases between. The V gene's germline CDR1 is SEHNR and CDR2 FQNEAQ (reference sequence). The CDR3 has 16 amino acids. CDR3 nucleotides: TGTGCCAGCAGCTCTCGTGGCAGGGGCTCTGGAAACACCATATATTTT. This translates into CASSSRGRGSGNTIYF.

This clonotype was counted at least ten times. The chain uses TRBV12-3 or TRBV12-4 and TRBJ1-2; D gene uncertain. The CDR3 is 11 residues long. The V end lost 5 bases, the J end lost 1 base, and 2 bases lay between the germline ends. CDR3 region: CASSRNYGYTF. The CDR3 DNA sequence: TGTGCCAGCAGTCGTAACTATGGCTACACCTTC.

This clonotype was seen a handful of times. The J gene is TRBJ2-5, the V gene TRBV28, with 8 bases that match TRBD1. The germline V gene encodes CDR1 MDHEN and CDR2 SYDVKM. V was pared by 8 bases and J by 0 bases, with 2 bases of the junction left unmatched. The CDR3 loop spans 13 amino acids. The CDR3 sequence is CASRQGHQETQYF. The CDR3 DNA is TGTGCCAGCCGACAGGGGCACCAAGAGACCCAGTACTTC.

The rearrangement links TRBV12-3 or TRBV12-4 to TRBJ2-4; 13 nucleotides align to TRBD2. There are 17 residues in the CDR3. Losses at the gene ends were 2 bases for V and 8 bases for J; bases not matched to a gene: 9. CDR3: CASSLYGTSGIRDIQYF. The CDR3 region has the DNA TGTGCCAGCAGTTTATACGGGACTAGCGGGATAAGGGACATTCAGTACTTC.

In its sample, this clonotype was seen a few times. This chain uses TRBV6-1 with TRBJ2-1; 10 nucleotides align to TRBD2. The germline V gene has CDR1 MNHNS and CDR2 SASEGT. Trimming at V came to 7 bases and at J to 4 bases, leaving 13 bases not matched to a gene. This CDR3 is 17 amino acids long. CDR3 coding DNA: TGTGCCAGCACCACACTACCGGCTAGCGGGAGTTACAATGAGCAGTTCTTC. Its translation: CASTTLPASGSYNEQFF.

This clonotype was recorded at least ten times. The V call is TRBV7-9, the J call TRBJ2-7; 7 bases agree with TRBD1. CDR1 and CDR2 from the germline V gene are SEHNR and FQNEAQ (reference sequence). This CDR3 region has 12 residues. V lost 5 bases, J lost 5 bases, and 3 bases stayed unmatched. The CDR3 nucleotides read TGTGCCAGCAGCATAGGGGGCAACGAGCAGTACTTC. This encodes CASSIGGNEQYF.

This clonotype was seen at least ten times. The chain joins TRBV7-9 to TRBJ2-7, with D maybe TRBD2 (6 bases). The germline CDR1 and CDR2 sequences are SEHNR and FQNEAQ (reference sequence). The ends were cut back, 8 bases at V and 1 base at J, with 15 bases in the middle. The CDR3 has 14 residues. The CDR3 sequence: CASARGTVSYEQYF. The CDR3 DNA reads TGTGCCAGCGCCCGAGGGACTGTGTCCTACGAGCAGTACTTC.

For this clonotype: A clone one base away is much larger, so this may be a read error. This likely comes from a read error, as the CDR3 has no conserved phenylalanine or tryptophan at its end. The chain couples TRBV7-3 to TRBJ2-2; 11 bases are a match to TRBD1. CDR1 and CDR2 (germline): SGHTA, FQGTGA. J was trimmed by 5 bases and V by 5 bases; bases with no gene match: 13. The CDR3 is 18 amino acids. CDR3 region: CASSQRTGGAGRTGELFL. In nucleotides, the CDR3 is TGTGCCAGCAGCCAGCGGACAGGGGGCGCCGGTAGGACCGGGGAGCTGTTTCTT.

The sample holds many counts of this clonotype. The J gene is TRBJ1-2, the V gene TRBV14; D perhaps matches TRBD1 (5 bases). The V end was cut by 6 bases, the J end by 4 bases, with 12 bases between. Germline CDR1 is SGHDN and CDR2 is FVKESK. The CDR3 spans 13 residues. Here the CDR3 DNA reads TGTGCCAGCAGAGGAGCTGACAGCTATGGCTACACCTTC. Protein: CASRGADSYGYTF.

The sample holds a few counts of this clonotype. V and J are TRBV30 and TRBJ2-3, with a weak D call TRBD1 (6 bases). Germline values: CDR1 GTSNPN, CDR2 SVGIG (reference sequence). The CDR3 is 15 amino acids. V gave up 2 bases and J gave up 4 bases, with 16 bases separating them. The CDR3 protein is CAWSLRDTRSDTQYF. The CDR3 bases are TGTGCCTGGAGTCTCCGGGACACCCGCTCAGATACGCAGTATTTT.

There are many counts of this clonotype. The chain's CDR3 is CASSYSTGSSHEQYF. The DNA of the CDR3 is TGTGCCAGCAGTTACTCGACCGGGAGTTCCCACGAGCAGTACTTC. The chain couples TRBV6-2 or TRBV6-3 to TRBJ2-7; weak D call: TRBD2 (6 bases). This CDR3 spans 15 amino acids. Trimming took 0 bases from V and 5 from J, leaving 14 bases between them. The germline gives CDR1 MNHEY, CDR2 SVGEGT.